This is a list of T cell receptor beta chains from one sample in a study of cytomegalovirus exposure and HLA in healthy donors. TCRdb's table, derived via immunoSEQ multiplex PCR, lists solely in-frame clones and lacks some. Of 55,000 to 70,000 clones in the sample, about 73% were seen once. Sequenced input: PBMCs. These receptors all stem from a woman in her sixties in good health and CMV-seropositive. CDR3s include the opening cysteine and the closing phenylalanine or tryptophan. Fields, in order: D gene, V gene, J gene, CDR3 DNA, CDR3 protein. A D gene is named only where the DNA matches it firmly.

d_call: TRBD2
v_call: TRBV5-4
j_call: TRBJ2-7
cdr3_nt: TGTGCCAGCAGCTTGGGAGGTAGGCTAGCGGGGGGGGCCTACGAGCAGTACTTC
cdr3_aa: CASSLGGRLAGGAYEQYF

d_call: TRBD1
v_call: TRBV27
j_call: TRBJ1-2
cdr3_nt: TGTGCCAGCACCCAGACAGGGGGAAGGTATGGCTACACCTTC
cdr3_aa: CASTQTGGRYGYTF

d_call: TRBD2
v_call: TRBV6-5
j_call: TRBJ2-5
cdr3_nt: TGTGCCAGCAGTTCGTGGGGAGGGAAGACCCAGTACTTC
cdr3_aa: CASSSWGGKTQYF

d_call: .
v_call: TRBV18
j_call: TRBJ2-5
cdr3_nt: TGTGCCAGCTCACAGAACAGACAGTCAGAGACCCAGTACTTC
cdr3_aa: CASSQNRQSETQYF

d_call: TRBD1
v_call: TRBV15
j_call: TRBJ1-3
cdr3_nt: TGTGCCACCAGCAGAGATGGGACAGTCTCTGGAAACACCATATATTTT
cdr3_aa: CATSRDGTVSGNTIYF

d_call: .
v_call: TRBV7-7
j_call: TRBJ2-5
cdr3_nt: TGTGCCAGCAGCAACGGGGGGCCAGGAGAGACCCAGTACTTC
cdr3_aa: CASSNGGPGETQYF

d_call: .
v_call: TRBV10-2
j_call: TRBJ2-7
cdr3_nt: TGCGCCAGCACCCCGGGGAGTCCCTACGAGCAGTACTTC
cdr3_aa: CASTPGSPYEQYF

d_call: .
v_call: TRBV4-1
j_call: TRBJ1-1
cdr3_nt: TGCGCCAGCAGCCCCCGGGGACTTGAAGCTTTCTTT
cdr3_aa: CASSPRGLEAFF

d_call: .
v_call: TRBV18
j_call: TRBJ1-1
cdr3_nt: TGTGCCAGCTCACCCCGCGGACAAGGGCACTACACTGAAGCTTTCTTT
cdr3_aa: CASSPRGQGHYTEAFF

d_call: .
v_call: TRBV6-4
j_call: TRBJ1-4
cdr3_nt: TGTGCCAGCAGTGACTCCTCCGCCCCGGGTGAAAAACTGTTTTTT
cdr3_aa: CASSDSSAPGEKLFF